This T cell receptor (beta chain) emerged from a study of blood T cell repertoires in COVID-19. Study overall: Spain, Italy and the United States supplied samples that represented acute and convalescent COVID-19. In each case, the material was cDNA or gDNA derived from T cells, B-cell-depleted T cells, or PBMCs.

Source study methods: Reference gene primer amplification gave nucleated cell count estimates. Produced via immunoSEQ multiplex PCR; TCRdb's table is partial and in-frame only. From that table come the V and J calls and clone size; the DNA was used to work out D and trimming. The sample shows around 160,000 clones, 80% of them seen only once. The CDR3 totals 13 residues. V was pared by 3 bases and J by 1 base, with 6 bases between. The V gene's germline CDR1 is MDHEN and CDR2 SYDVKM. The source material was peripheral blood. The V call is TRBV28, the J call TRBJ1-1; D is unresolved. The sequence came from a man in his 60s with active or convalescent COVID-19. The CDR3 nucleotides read TGTGCCAGCAGTTTGAAACAGAACACTGAAGCTTTCTTT. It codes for CASSLKQNTEAFF.